One TCR beta chain is described in this entry. No cognate antigen has been identified for it. Nothing much larger sits one base from this clone, and base qualities are not available. This sample was taken from a study of post-analysis software for immune sequencing data (dated by TCRdb to the mid-2010s). Notes on the research overall: The recorded disease courses included relapsing-remitting, secondary progressive and progressive-relapsing multiple sclerosis, and some patients had no subtype annotation. The multiple sclerosis patient repertoires were compared with about a dozen previously published healthy control repertoires from donors aged about 6 to 26 years. A subset of samples was prepared in parallel using single-end sample barcoding, then pooled and co-amplified after Illumina adapter ligation.

To demonstrate the VDJtools post-analysis software, the study profiled TCR beta repertoires from the peripheral blood of around 13 young patients with multiple sclerosis. Multiple sclerosis patients were children and adolescents aged about 6 to 16 years. Library prep was done by PCR. Sequencing used an Illumina HiSeq 2500. To reduce PCR and sequencing biases, unique molecular identifiers were incorporated into the TCR beta cDNA libraries. About 500,000 cDNA molecules were obtained per 1 to 10 million input T cells, so each molecule approximated one T cell. Patient libraries were prepared and sequenced with the same protocol used for the earlier healthy control dataset. Within a given batch, samples were prepared together, multiplexed and sequenced on the same HiSeq lane. In the source study's methods: MIGEC was used to process the raw barcoded reads, and molecular identifier groups with only a single read were discarded before consensus assembly and CDR3 extraction. VDJtools was used for post-analysis of the clonotype tables, and diversity was normalized by down-sampling every dataset to the size of the smallest sample. To correct batch-related cross-sample contamination, repertoire overlap clustering matched CDR3 amino acid sequences but not nucleotide sequences. The public reads were run again by TCRdb, first through fastp at Q25 and then through MiXCR, and only productive beta chains were kept. Merged by CDR3 protein, the rows form single entries marked with the most common genes and DNA. It is TCRdb's table, rather than the study itself, that gives the V and J calls and clone size. The sample table contains about 540,000 distinct CDR3 sequences; only one count was recorded for roughly 34% of them. The ten largest clones represent under 7% of the sample.

The full study reports these points: Strong co-clustering of samples prepared in the same batch was shown by direct clustering with F measure, prompting a batch-effect correction. Roughly 5 TRBV segments, including TRBV5-6, TRBV5-1 and TRBV20-1, were significantly more frequent in patients than controls. Normalized Chao1 diversity was significantly lower in multiple sclerosis patients than controls, suggesting substantial peripheral T-cell clonal expansion. The multiple sclerosis patient group was slightly younger than the control group.

Counted from cysteine to phenylalanine, this CDR3 has 14 amino acids. Here the CDR3 DNA is all that survives: 42 bases in frame from base 1. The V and J ends are trimmed by 8 bases and 1 base, leaving 14 bases between them. CDR1 and CDR2 are read off the germline V gene as SGHTA and FQGNSA. The chain uses TRBV7-2 and TRBJ2-5; a tentative D call is TRBD1 (5 bases match). The sample taken for sequencing was blood. This clonotype was obtained from a girl aged 2-17 years with multiple sclerosis. The CDR3 protein sequence reads: CASGATAIQETQYF. The base sequence is TGTGCCAGCGGAGCGACAGCGATCCAAGAGACCCAGTACTTC.